Included here is one TCR beta chain sequence, with context. The CDR3 extends over 15 amino acids. The V segment lost 5 bases and the J segment 4 bases; nucleotides outside the gene matches: 9. Germline V gene data show CDR1 as SNHLY and CDR2 as FYNNEI. This record comes from a study of technical replicates of blood from several donors. Clones were read by immunoSEQ multiplex PCR, and TCRdb kept only the in-frame ones, dropping some. The table includes about 73,000 clones, 93% detected once. The receptor was isolated from a human donor in good health. Material: T cells isolated from PBMCs. V gene TRBV2 combines with J gene TRBJ1-1; 8 nucleotides match TRBD1. This CDR3 is CASSQARGRGTEAFF. As DNA, the CDR3 is TGTGCCAGCAGTCAGGCCAGGGGGCGCGGCACTGAAGCTTTCTTT. The variable domain in full, with the rest retrieved from reference TRBV2 and TRBJ1-1, is EPEVTQTPSHQVTQMGQEVILRCVPISNHLYFYWYRQILGQKVEFLVSFYNNEISEKSEIFDDQFSVERPDGSNFTLKIRSTKLEDSAMYFCASSQARGRGTEAFFGQGTRLTVV.